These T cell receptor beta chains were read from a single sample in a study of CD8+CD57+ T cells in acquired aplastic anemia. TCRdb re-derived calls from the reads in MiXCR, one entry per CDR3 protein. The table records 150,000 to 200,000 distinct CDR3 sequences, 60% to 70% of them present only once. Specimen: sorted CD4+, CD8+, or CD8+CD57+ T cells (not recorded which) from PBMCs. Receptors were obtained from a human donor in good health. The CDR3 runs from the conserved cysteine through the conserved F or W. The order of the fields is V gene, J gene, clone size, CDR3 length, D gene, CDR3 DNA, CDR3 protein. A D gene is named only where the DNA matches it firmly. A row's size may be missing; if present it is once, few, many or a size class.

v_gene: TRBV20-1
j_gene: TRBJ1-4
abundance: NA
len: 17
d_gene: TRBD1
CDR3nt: TGCAGTGCTAGAGATGAGGGCAGGGGGCGAACTAATGAAAAACTGTTTTTT
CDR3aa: CSARDEGRGRTNEKLFF

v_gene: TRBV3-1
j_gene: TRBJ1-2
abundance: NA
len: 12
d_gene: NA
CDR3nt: TGTGCCAGCAGCCCGGACAGAGAAGGCTACACCTTC
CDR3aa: CASSPDREGYTF

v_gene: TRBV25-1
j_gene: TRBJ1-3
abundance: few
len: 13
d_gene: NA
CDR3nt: TGTGCCAGCAGAATAAGCTCTGGAAACACCATATATTTT
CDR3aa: CASRISSGNTIYF

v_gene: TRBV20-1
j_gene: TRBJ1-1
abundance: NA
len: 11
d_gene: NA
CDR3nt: TGCAGTGCTAGACGGGGCTTTGAAGCTTTCTTT
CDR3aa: CSARRGFEAFF

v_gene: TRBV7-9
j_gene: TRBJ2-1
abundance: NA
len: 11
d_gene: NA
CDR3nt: TGTGCCAGCGCCACACACAATGAGCAGTTCTTC
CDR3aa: CASATHNEQFF

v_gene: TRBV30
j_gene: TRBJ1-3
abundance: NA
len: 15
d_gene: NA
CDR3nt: TGTGCCTGGAGTGTACTGCAGGGCGCTGGAAACACCATATATTTT
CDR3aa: CAWSVLQGAGNTIYF

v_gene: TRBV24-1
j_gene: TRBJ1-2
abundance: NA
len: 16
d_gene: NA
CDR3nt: TGTGCCACCAGTGATTCCTACAGAGGGAATCTGGGTGGCTACACCTTC
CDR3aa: CATSDSYRGNLGGYTF

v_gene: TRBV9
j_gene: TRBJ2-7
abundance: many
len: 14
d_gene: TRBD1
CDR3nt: TGTGCCAGCAGCCCGGGACAGGGGGCTTACGAGCAGTACTTC
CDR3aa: CASSPGQGAYEQYF

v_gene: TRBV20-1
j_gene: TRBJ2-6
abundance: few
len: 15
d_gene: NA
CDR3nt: TGCAGTGCTCCTTTGGGGGGGGGCTGGACCAACGTCCTGACTTTC
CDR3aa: CSAPLGGGWTNVLTF

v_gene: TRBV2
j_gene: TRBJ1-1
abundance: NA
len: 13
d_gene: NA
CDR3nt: TGTGCCAGCAGTGAAATGGGATCGGGGGCAACTTTCTTT
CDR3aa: CASSEMGSGATFF

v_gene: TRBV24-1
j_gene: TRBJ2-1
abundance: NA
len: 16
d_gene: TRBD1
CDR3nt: TGTGCCACCAGTGAGGAGGGGACAGGGGCCTACAATGAGCAGTTCTTC
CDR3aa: CATSEEGTGAYNEQFF

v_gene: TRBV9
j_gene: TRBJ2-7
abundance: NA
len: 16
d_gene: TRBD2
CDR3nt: TGTGCCAGCAGCCCCGGACTAGCGGGAGGCCGTGGAGAGCAGTACTTC
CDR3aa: CASSPGLAGGRGEQYF

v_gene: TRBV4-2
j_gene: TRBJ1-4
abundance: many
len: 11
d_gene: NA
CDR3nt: TGTGCCAGCAGTCAAGATGGAAAACTGTTTTTT
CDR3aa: CASSQDGKLFF

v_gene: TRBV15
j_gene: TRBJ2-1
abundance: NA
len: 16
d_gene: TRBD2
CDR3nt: TGTGCCACCAGCAGAGAGACTAGCGGGGGATACAATGAGCAGTTCTTC
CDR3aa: CATSRETSGGYNEQFF

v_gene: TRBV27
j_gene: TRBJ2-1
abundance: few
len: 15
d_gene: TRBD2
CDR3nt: TGTGCCAGCAGTCCCCGGGCTAGCGGGAGGGAGGAGCAGTTCTTC
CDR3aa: CASSPRASGREEQFF

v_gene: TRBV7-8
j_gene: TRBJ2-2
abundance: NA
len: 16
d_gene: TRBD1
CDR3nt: TGTGCCAGCAGCTTTCGGACAGGCCCGAACACCGGGGAGCTGTTTTTT
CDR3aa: CASSFRTGPNTGELFF

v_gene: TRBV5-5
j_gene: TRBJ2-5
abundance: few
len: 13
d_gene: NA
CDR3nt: TGTGCCAGCAGCTTAGGCGGCGAAGAGACCCAGTACTTC
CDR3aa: CASSLGGEETQYF

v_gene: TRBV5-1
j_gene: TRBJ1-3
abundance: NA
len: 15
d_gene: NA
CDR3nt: TGCGCCAGCAGTCGCGACACAGACGGAGGAAACACCATATATTTT
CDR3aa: CASSRDTDGGNTIYF

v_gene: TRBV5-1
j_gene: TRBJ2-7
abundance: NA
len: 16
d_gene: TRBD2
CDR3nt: TGCGCCAGCAGCACCGATAGCGGGAGGGTCCAGAACGAGCAGTACTTC
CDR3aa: CASSTDSGRVQNEQYF

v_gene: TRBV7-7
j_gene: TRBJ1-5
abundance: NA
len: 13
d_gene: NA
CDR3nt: TGCGCCAGCAGCCACGAGGGGAATCAGCCCCAGCATTTT
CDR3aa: CASSHEGNQPQHF

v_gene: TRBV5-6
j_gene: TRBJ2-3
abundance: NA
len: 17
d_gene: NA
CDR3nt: TGTGCCAGCAGCCAGAAGAGAGGACCCGCGGTTAGCGATACGCAGTATTTT
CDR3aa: CASSQKRGPAVSDTQYF

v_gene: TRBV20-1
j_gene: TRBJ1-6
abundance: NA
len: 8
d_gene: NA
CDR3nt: TGCAGTGCTAGCCCCCTCCACTTT
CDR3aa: CSASPLHF

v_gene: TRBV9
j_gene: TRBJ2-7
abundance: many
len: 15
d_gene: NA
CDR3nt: TGTGCCAGCAGCGTAGCTGACGCGGGCTGGACCGAGCAGTACTTC
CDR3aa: CASSVADAGWTEQYF

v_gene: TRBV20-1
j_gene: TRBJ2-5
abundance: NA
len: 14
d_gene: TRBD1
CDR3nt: TGCAGTGCTATTCGACAGGGGGCGGGGGAGACCCAGTACTTC
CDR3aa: CSAIRQGAGETQYF

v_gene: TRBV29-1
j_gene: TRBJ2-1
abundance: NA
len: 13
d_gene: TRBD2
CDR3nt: TGCAGTGTGGGACTAGCGGACTACAATGAGCAGTTCTTC
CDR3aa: CSVGLADYNEQFF

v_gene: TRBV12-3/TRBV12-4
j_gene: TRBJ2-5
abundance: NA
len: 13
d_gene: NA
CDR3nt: TGTGCCAGCAGTTTGGAGTCCTCAAGGACCCAGTACTTC
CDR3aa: CASSLESSRTQYF

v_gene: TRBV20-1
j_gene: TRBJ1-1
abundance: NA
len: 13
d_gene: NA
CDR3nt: TGCAGTTCATCCAGATCCATGAACACTGAAGCTTTCTTT
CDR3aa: CSSSRSMNTEAFF

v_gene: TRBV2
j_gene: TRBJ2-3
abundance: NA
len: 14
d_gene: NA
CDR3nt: TGTGCCAGCAGTGACACGGCCCGCACAGATACGCAGTATTTT
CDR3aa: CASSDTARTDTQYF

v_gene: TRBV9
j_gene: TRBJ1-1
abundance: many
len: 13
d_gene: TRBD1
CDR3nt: TGTGCCAGCAGCGTGGGGACAGGGGAGGGGGCTTTCTTT
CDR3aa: CASSVGTGEGAFF

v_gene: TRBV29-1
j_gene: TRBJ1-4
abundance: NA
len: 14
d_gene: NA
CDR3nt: TGCAGCGTTGAAGAGTGGGGTGGTGATGAAAAACTGTTTTTT
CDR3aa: CSVEEWGGDEKLFF

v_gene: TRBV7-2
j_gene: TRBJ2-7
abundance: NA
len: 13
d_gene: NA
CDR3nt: TGTGCCAGCAGCTTAAACAGGGAGCGCGAGCAGTACTTC
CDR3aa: CASSLNREREQYF

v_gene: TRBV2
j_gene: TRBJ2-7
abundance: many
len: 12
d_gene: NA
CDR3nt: TGTGCCAGCAGTGGAGACACCTACGAGCAGTACTTC
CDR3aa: CASSGDTYEQYF

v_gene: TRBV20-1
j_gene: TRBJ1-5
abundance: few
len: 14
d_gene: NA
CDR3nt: TGCAGTGCTAGAGTGGGAGGTAGCAATCAGCCCCAGCATTTT
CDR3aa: CSARVGGSNQPQHF

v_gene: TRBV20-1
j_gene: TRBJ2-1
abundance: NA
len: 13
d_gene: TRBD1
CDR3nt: TGCAGTGAAACGGGACAGGGGTACAATGAGCAGTTCTTC
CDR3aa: CSETGQGYNEQFF

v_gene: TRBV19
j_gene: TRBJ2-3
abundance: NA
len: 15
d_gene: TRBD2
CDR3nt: TGTGCCAGTACCTTACTAGCGGGGGCCACAGATACGCAGTATTTT
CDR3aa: CASTLLAGATDTQYF

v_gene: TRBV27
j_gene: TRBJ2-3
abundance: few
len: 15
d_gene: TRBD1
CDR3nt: TGTGCCAGCAGTTCACCGGGACAGGGCTCAGATACGCAGTATTTT
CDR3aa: CASSSPGQGSDTQYF

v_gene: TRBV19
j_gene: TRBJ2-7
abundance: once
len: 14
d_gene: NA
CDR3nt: TGTGCCAGTAGTATAGATGGGACTCTCTACGAGCAGTACTTC
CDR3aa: CASSIDGTLYEQYF

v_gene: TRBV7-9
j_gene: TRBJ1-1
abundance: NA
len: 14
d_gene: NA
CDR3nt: TGTGCCAGCAGCTTAGGGGCCAGGGTGAGGGAAGCTTTCTTT
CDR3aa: CASSLGARVREAFF

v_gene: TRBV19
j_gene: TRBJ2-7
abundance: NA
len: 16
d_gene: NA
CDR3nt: TGTGCCAGTAGTATGGCGGAAGGTTTTCTCTCCTACGAGCAGTACTTC
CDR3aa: CASSMAEGFLSYEQYF

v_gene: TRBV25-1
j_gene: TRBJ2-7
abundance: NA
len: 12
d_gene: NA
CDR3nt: TGTGCCAGTGCTTTAAGCTCCTACGAGCAGTACTTC
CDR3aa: CASALSSYEQYF